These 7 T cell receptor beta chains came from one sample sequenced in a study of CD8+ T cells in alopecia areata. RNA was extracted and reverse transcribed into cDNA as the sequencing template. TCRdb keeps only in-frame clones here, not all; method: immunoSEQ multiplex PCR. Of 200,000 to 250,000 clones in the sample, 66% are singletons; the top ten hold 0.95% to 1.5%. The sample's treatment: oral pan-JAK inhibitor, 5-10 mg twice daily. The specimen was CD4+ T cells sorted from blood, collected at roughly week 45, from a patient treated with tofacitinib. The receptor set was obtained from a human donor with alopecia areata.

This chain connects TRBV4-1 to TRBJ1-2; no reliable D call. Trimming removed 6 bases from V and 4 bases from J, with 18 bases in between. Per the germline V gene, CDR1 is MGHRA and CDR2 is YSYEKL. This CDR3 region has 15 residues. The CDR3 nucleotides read TGCGCCAGCAGAAGTCGGCTCCGTGATCTCTATGGCTACACCTTC. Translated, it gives CASRSRLRDLYGYTF.

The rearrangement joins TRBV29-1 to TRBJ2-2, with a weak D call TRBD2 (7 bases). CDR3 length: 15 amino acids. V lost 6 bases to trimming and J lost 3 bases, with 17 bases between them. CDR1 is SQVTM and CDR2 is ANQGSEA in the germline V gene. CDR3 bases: TGCAGCGTAGGTGGCGCGGGGGCGTACACCGGGGAGCTGTTTTTT. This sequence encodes CSVGGAGAYTGELFF.

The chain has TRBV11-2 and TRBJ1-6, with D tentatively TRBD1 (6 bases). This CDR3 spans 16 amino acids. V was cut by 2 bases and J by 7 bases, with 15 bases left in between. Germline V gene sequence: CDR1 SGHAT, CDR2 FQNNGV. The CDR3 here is CASSLTVTGLNSPLHF. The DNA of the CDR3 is TGTGCCAGCAGCTTAACGGTAACAGGGTTGAATTCACCCCTCCACTTT.

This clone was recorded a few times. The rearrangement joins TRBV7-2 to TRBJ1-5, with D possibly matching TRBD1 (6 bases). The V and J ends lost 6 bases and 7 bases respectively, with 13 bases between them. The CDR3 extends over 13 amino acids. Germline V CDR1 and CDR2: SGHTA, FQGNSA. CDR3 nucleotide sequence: TGTGCCAGCAGTTACAGGGCGGAACAGCCCCAGCATTTT. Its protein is CASSYRAEQPQHF. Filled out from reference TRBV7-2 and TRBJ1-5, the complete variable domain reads GAGVSQSPSNKVTEKGKDVELRCDPISGHTALYWYRQSLGQGLEFLIYFQGNSAPDKSGLPSDRFSAERTGGSVSTLTIQRTQQEDSAVYLCASSYRAEQPQHFGDGTRLSIL.

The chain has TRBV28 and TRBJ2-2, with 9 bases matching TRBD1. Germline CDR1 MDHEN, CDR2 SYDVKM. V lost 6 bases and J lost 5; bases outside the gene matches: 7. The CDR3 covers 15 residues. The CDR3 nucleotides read TGTGCCAGCAGGATCGCCGGGACAGGGACCGGGGAGCTGTTTTTT. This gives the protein CASRIAGTGTGELFF.

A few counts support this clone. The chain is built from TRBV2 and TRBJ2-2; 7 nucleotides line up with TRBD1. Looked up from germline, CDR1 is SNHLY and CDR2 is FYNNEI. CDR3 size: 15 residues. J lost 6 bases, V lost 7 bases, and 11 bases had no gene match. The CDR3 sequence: CASNSQGPGSGELFF. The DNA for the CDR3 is TGTGCCAGCAATTCACAGGGGCCGGGGTCCGGGGAGCTGTTTTTT. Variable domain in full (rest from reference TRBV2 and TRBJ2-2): EPEVTQTPSHQVTQMGQEVILRCVPISNHLYFYWYRQILGQKVEFLVSFYNNEISEKSEIFDDQFSVERPDGSNFTLKIRSTKLEDSAMYFCASNSQGPGSGELFFGEGSRLTVL.

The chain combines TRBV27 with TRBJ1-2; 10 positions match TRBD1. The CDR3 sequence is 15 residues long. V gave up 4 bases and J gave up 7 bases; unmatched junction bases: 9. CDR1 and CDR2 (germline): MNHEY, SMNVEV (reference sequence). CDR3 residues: CASSSGQGPAGGYTF. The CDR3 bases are TGTGCCAGCAGTTCGGGACAGGGGCCAGCCGGTGGCTACACCTTC.